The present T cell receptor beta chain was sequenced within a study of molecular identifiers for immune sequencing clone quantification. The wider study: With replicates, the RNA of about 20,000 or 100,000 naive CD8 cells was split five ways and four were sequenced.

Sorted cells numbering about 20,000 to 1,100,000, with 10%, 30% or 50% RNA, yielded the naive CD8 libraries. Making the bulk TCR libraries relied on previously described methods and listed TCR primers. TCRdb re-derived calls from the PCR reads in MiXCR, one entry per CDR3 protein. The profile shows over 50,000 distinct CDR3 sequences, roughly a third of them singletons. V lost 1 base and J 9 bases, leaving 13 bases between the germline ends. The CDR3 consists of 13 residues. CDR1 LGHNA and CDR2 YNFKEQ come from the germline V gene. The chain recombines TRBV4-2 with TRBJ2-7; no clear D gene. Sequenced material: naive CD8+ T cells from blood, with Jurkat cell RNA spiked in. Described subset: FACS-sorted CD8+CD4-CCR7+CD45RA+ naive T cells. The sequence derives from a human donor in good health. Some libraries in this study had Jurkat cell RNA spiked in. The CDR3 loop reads CASSQGLVHVQYF. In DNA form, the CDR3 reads TGTGCCAGCAGCCAAGGTCTTGTCCACGTGCAGTACTTC.